The 29 T cell receptor beta chains below all came from one sample that was sequenced in a study of T cell changes during pregnancy in multiple sclerosis. The assay was immunoSEQ multiplex PCR, and TCRdb's table has in-frame clones only and misses some. This sample has over 25,000 clones, with approximately 90% found just once. Source: CD8+ T cells from peripheral blood mononuclear cells, taken in the third trimester of pregnancy. The receptors come from a female donor with multiple sclerosis, enrolled in a pregnancy study.

The J gene is TRBJ2-7, the V gene TRBV4-2; TRBD2 matches 9 bases. V shed 1 base and J 3 bases; nucleotides not matched to a gene: 22. The CDR3 extends over 21 amino acids. The germline V gene encodes CDR1 LGHNA and CDR2 YNFKEQ. The DNA of the CDR3 is TGTGCCAGCAGCCAAGTAATCTCGGGGGTTAGACTAGCGGACAGTATCTACGAGCAGTACTTC. It encodes CASSQVISGVRLADSIYEQYF.

V is TRBV9 and J is TRBJ1-6, with no clear D. This CDR3 has 15 amino acids. The V and J ends lost 0 bases and 8 bases respectively, with 12 bases between them. CDR1 and CDR2 from the germline V gene are SGDLS and YYNGEE. CDR3 in amino acids: CASSVDGLDDSPLHF. The CDR3 bases are TGTGCCAGCAGCGTAGATGGCCTCGATGATTCACCCCTCCACTTT.

The V gene is TRBV6-1, the J gene TRBJ2-1, with TRBD2 identical over 8 bases. The CDR3 consists of 14 residues. The V and J ends lost 3 bases and 7 bases, in that order; junction bases with no gene match: 5. CDR1 is MNHNS, CDR2 SASEGT, per germline. CDR3: CASSEAGTRNEQFF. The CDR3 DNA follows: TGTGCCAGCAGTGAGGCCGGGACTAGAAATGAGCAGTTCTTC.

The chain is built from TRBV29-1 and TRBJ1-1; 7 bases fit TRBD1. After removal of 0 bases from V and 0 bases from J, the junction contained 10 bases not matched to a gene. Per the germline V gene, CDR1 is SQVTM and CDR2 is ANQGSEA. This CDR3 region has 17 residues. Here the CDR3 reads CSVEDRGRGVMNTEAFF. The CDR3 DNA follows: TGCAGCGTTGAAGATCGAGGCAGGGGGGTAATGAACACTGAAGCTTTCTTT.

The genes are TRBV5-6 and TRBJ1-5; 7 positions agree with TRBD1. The CDR3 totals 14 residues. V gave up 4 bases and J gave up 4 bases; unmatched junction bases: 5. Per the germline V gene, CDR1 is SGHDT and CDR2 is YYEEEE. CDR3: CASSTGTANQPQHF. The CDR3 nucleotides read TGTGCCAGCAGCACCGGGACAGCTAATCAGCCCCAGCATTTT.

The V and J genes are TRBV4-1 and TRBJ1-3; 7 bases are shared with TRBD1. After removal of 0 bases from V and 3 bases from J, the junction contained 5 bases not matched to a gene. This CDR3 is 16 amino acids long. Germline V lookup: CDR1 MGHRA, CDR2 YSYEKL. CDR3 DNA sequence: TGCGCCAGCAGCCAAGACACAGGGGCGCATGGAAACACCATATATTTT. Translated, it gives CASSQDTGAHGNTIYF.

The chain links TRBV27 to TRBJ2-1; unclear D gene. This CDR3 region has 12 residues. With 3 bases removed from V and 8 bases from J, the gap between germline ends came to 8 bases. The germline gives CDR1 MNHEY, CDR2 SMNVEV (reference sequence). The CDR3 DNA follows: TGTGCCAGCAGTTTGGTGGGCTATGAGCAGTTCTTC. Translating gives CASSLVGYEQFF.

This chain joins TRBV10-3 and TRBJ1-6; D gene unclear. In germline, CDR1 is ENHRY, CDR2 SYGVKD. V lost 10 bases to trimming and J lost 10 bases, with 17 bases between them. The CDR3 has 13 amino acids. As DNA, the CDR3 is TGTGCCACTAGGGAGGACGTTGGATCACCCCTCCACTTT. The encoded protein is CATREDVGSPLHF.

This chain connects TRBV7-2 to TRBJ1-6; perhaps TRBD1 as D (6 bases). There are 16 residues in the CDR3. Looked up from germline, CDR1 is SGHTA and CDR2 is FQGNSA. V shed 5 bases and J shed 7 bases, with 18 bases lying between them. CDR3 sequence: CASSHPQGHRNSPLHF. DNA for the CDR3: TGTGCCAGCAGCCACCCCCAGGGACACCGAAATTCACCCCTCCACTTT. The full variable domain, with the rest looked up from reference TRBV7-2 and TRBJ1-6, is GAGVSQSPSNKVTEKGKDVELRCDPISGHTALYWYRQSLGQGLEFLIYFQGNSAPDKSGLPSDRFSAERTGGSVSTLTIQRTQQEDSAVYLCASSHPQGHRNSPLHFGNGTRLTVT.

Points on this clone: One end of the junction fails to match germline, which may point to a read error. This chain joins TRBV5-1 and TRBJ1-2; D gene unclear. This CDR3 comprises 15 residues. Germline values: CDR1 SGHRS, CDR2 YFSETQ. The CDR3 DNA reads as TGCGCCAGCAGCGCGGAGACGGACTATACCTATGGCTGCACCTTC. Protein sequence: CASSAETDYTYGCTF. Supplemented by reference TRBV5-1 and TRBJ1-2, the full variable domain reads KAGVTQTPRYLIKTRGQQVTLSCSPISGHRSVSWYQQTPGQGLQFLFEYFSETQRNKGNFPGRFSGRQFSNSRSEMNVSTLELGDSALYLCASSAETDYTYGCTFGSGTRLTVV.

This chain uses TRBV7-8 with TRBJ1-5; TRBD1 matches at 7 bases. Germline CDR1 SGHVS, CDR2 FQNEAQ. V lost 5 bases, J lost 6 bases, and 13 bases stayed unmatched. This CDR3 has 16 amino acids. CDR3 DNA: TGTGCCAGCAGCCCCCACCGACGACAGGGCAGTCAGCCCCAGCATTTT. Translated, it gives CASSPHRRQGSQPQHF.

The chain couples TRBV27 to TRBJ2-7; D is ambiguous. The CDR3 runs to 13 residues. Trimming left V 7 bases short and J 0 bases short, with 10 bases between. The V gene's germline CDR1 is MNHEY and CDR2 SMNVEV (reference sequence). Written as DNA, the CDR3 is TGTGCCAGCACCCCGTCCGGCTCCTACGAGCAGTACTTC. Protein product: CASTPSGSYEQYF.

The genes are TRBV5-6 and TRBJ2-2; unclear D gene. The CDR3 contains 11 residues. The germline V gene has CDR1 SGHDT and CDR2 YYEEEE. Between the trimmed V and J ends, which lost 2 bases and 8 bases, there was a span of 4 bases. DNA for the CDR3: TGTGCCAGCAGCTTCTCGGGGGAGCTGTTTTTT. Translating it yields CASSFSGELFF. Based on the CDR3 plus reference TRBV5-6 and TRBJ2-2, the full variable domain is DAGVTQSPTHLIKTRGQQVTLRCSPKSGHDTVSWYQQALGQGPQFIFQYYEEEERQRGNFPDRFSGHQFPNYSSELNVNALLLGDSALYLCASSFSGELFFGEGSRLTVL.

The chain uses TRBV6-1 and TRBJ1-2, with D possibly TRBD1 on 6 matching bases. Germline V gene data show CDR1 as MNHNS and CDR2 as SASEGT. This CDR3 is built from 16 residues. The ends were cut back, 0 bases at V and 6 bases at J, with 17 bases in the middle. The CDR3: CASSEAIRERGNGYTF. CDR3 DNA sequence: TGTGCCAGCAGTGAAGCGATAAGGGAAAGGGGGAATGGCTACACCTTC.

The chain links TRBV27 to TRBJ2-1; 7 nucleotides line up with TRBD1. Trimming cost V 5 bases and J 4 bases; bases outside gene matches: 5. The length of the CDR3 is 14 residues. Germline V gene sequence: CDR1 MNHEY, CDR2 SMNVEV (reference sequence). DNA for the CDR3: TGTGCCAGCAGTCCCGGGACAGCATACAATGAGCAGTTCTTC. It yields the protein CASSPGTAYNEQFF.

The chain carries TRBV27 and TRBJ2-3, with 9 positions matching TRBD2. This CDR3 has 17 residues. Germline assignment: CDR1 MNHEY and CDR2 SMNVEV (reference sequence). With 4 bases clipped from V and 3 bases from J, the junction kept 11 bases outside the gene matches. The chain's CDR3 is CASSSSARGGATDTQYF. The CDR3 DNA reads TGTGCCAGCAGTTCAAGTGCGCGGGGGGGCGCAACAGATACGCAGTATTTT.

This clone showed up just a few times. The chain combines TRBV6-5 with TRBJ2-2, with 7 bases identical to TRBD1. The CDR3 totals 15 residues. V trimming: 2 bases; J trimming: 2 bases; junction bases outside the gene matches: 2. In germline, CDR1 is MNHEY, CDR2 SVGAGI. The CDR3 region is CASSYGTDNTGELFF. CDR3 nucleotide sequence: TGTGCCAGCAGTTACGGGACAGATAACACCGGGGAGCTGTTTTTT.

V is TRBV27 and J is TRBJ2-2; no definite D call. This CDR3 is 13 amino acids long. The germline V and J ends were trimmed by 4 bases and 6 bases, with 9 bases remaining between them. Germline loops: CDR1 MNHEY, CDR2 SMNVEV (reference sequence). As DNA, the CDR3 is TGTGCCAGCAGTTCGGGTCCCCCCGGGGAGCTGTTTTTT. This gives the protein CASSSGPPGELFF.

The CDR3 coding sequence is TGCGCCAGCAGTGAGTCGAAACGTGTGGGGAGGGAGCAGCCCCAGCATTTT. Its translation is CASSESKRVGREQPQHF. The chain couples TRBV10-1 to TRBJ1-5; no definite D call. The V end was cut by 0 bases, the J end by 7 bases, with 19 bases between. The V gene's germline CDR1 is WNHNN and CDR2 SYGVQD (reference sequence). The CDR3 spans 17 residues.

This chain connects TRBV13 to TRBJ2-7, with 8 bases lining up with TRBD1. The CDR3 is 14 residues long. V shed 3 bases, J shed 5 bases, and the junction held 6 bases outside the gene matches. The germline CDR1 and CDR2 sequences are PRHDT and FYEKMQ (reference sequence). CDR3 sequence reads: CASSFGTGLNEQYF. In DNA, the CDR3 is TGTGCCAGCAGCTTCGGGACAGGCTTGAACGAGCAGTACTTC.

The J gene is TRBJ2-7, the V gene TRBV28, with D maybe TRBD2 (6 bases). The CDR3 length is 15 residues. Germline CDR1 and CDR2: MDHEN and SYDVKM. V lost 3 bases and J lost 3, with 15 bases in between. The CDR3 region is CASSLGWRRDYEQYF. As DNA, the CDR3 is TGTGCCAGCAGTTTGGGGTGGAGGAGGGACTACGAGCAGTACTTC.

With respect to this clone: Relative to the germline gene, one junction end is altered; a read error may explain this. This chain uses TRBV20-1 with TRBJ2-3, with 10 bases lining up with TRBD2. Looked up from germline, CDR1 is DFQATT and CDR2 is SNEGSKA (reference sequence). This CDR3 region has 11 residues. This chain's CDR3 is CSGSRLAGVGF. The DNA of the CDR3 is TGCAGTGGCTCGAGGCTAGCGGGAGTGGGTTTT.

The chain recombines TRBV30 with TRBJ2-5; D is perhaps TRBD1 (6 bases). The germline gives CDR1 GTSNPN, CDR2 SVGIG (reference sequence). The CDR3 length is 13 residues. Trimming stripped 2 bases from V and 4 bases from J, with 11 bases between. The CDR3 nucleotides are TGTGCCTGGAGTTGGGTAGGGGGAGAGACCCAGTACTTC. Its protein product is CAWSWVGGETQYF.

This clone was counted only a few times. The chain is built from TRBV27 and TRBJ1-5, with 9 bases matching TRBD1. V shed 5 bases and J 4 bases; nucleotides not matched to a gene: 3. Per germline, CDR1 MNHEY and CDR2 SMNVEV (reference sequence). The length of the CDR3 is 14 residues. The CDR3 reads CASSAGQGNQPQHF. Written as DNA, the CDR3 is TGTGCCAGCAGTGCGGGACAGGGAAATCAGCCCCAGCATTTT.

The chain joins TRBV14 to TRBJ1-1; 10 nucleotides agree with TRBD1. The CDR3 is 14 residues long. CDR1 and CDR2 (germline): SGHDN, FVKESK. V was pared by 6 bases and J by 5 bases, with 6 bases of the junction left unmatched. In nucleotides, the CDR3 is TGTGCCAGCAGGGGGACAGGGGAGGGTACTGAAGCTTTCTTT. Translation: CASRGTGEGTEAFF.

The chain couples TRBV5-1 to TRBJ1-2, with no clear D. CDR3 length equals 15 residues. V was cut by 4 bases and J by 4 bases, with 17 bases left in between. Per germline, CDR1 SGHRS and CDR2 YFSETQ. CDR3: CASSEHPGTVYGYTF. The CDR3 nucleotides are TGCGCCAGCAGCGAACACCCGGGAACGGTCTATGGCTACACCTTC.

The chain uses TRBV9 and TRBJ2-1; 9 bases match TRBD1. Trimming took 2 bases from V and 5 from J; bases not matched to a gene: 8. Germline lookup yields CDR1 SGDLS and CDR2 YYNGEE. The CDR3 sequence is 16 residues long. CDR3 sequence reads: CASSVGGTGSNNEQFF. CDR3 DNA sequence: TGTGCCAGCAGCGTTGGAGGGACAGGGTCAAACAATGAGCAGTTCTTC.

V gene TRBV18 combines with J gene TRBJ2-5, with 8 bases that match TRBD2. The trim removed 2 bases at V and 2 bases at J, leaving 4 bases unmatched. The length of the CDR3 is 15 residues. Looked up from germline, CDR1 is KGHSH and CDR2 is LQKENI. For the CDR3, the DNA is TGTGCCAGCTCACCAGAGCGGGGGAAACAAGAGACCCAGTACTTC. It is translated as CASSPERGKQETQYF.

The rearrangement joins TRBV5-1 to TRBJ1-1; TRBD1 is a possible D gene (6 bases). Germline values: CDR1 SGHRS, CDR2 YFSETQ. This CDR3 has 13 residues. The ends were cut back, 2 bases at V and 4 bases at J, with 9 bases in the middle. As DNA, the CDR3 is TGCGCCAGCAGCTTAACAGGGCCCACTGAAGCTTTCTTT. This gives the protein CASSLTGPTEAFF.